This TCR beta chain originates from a study of CD8+ T cells in alopecia areata. Across the study: Once tofacitinib had been taken for 6 to 18 months, 6 months off drug followed. Notes on the study in general: Normal scalp had lower clonality than lesional scalp, with alopecia totalis/universalis lesions showing this most strongly. Scalp samples also yield sequences from resident alphabeta T cells of normal skin.

V was shortened by 4 bases and J by 4 bases, with 19 bases between the two germline ends. Per germline, CDR1 SQVTM and CDR2 ANQGSEA. This CDR3 is 15 amino acids long. Note on this clone: The antigen remains unidentified.

Treatment defined: oral pan-JAK inhibitor, 5-10 mg twice daily. Following RNA extraction, reverse transcription yielded cDNA that acted as the sequencing template. Sequenced by immunoSEQ multiplex PCR; TCRdb stores in-frame clones only, minus some. This sample has 200,000 to 250,000 clones, with approximately 65% found just once. This clonotype was sampled from a human donor with alopecia areata. The sequences come from CD4+ T cells sorted from blood, collected at approximately week 44, from a patient treated with tofacitinib. V is TRBV29-1 and J is TRBJ1-1, with D perhaps TRBD1 (6 bases). Here the CDR3 reads CSVADDRTPGTEAFF. The CDR3 DNA sequence: TGCAGCGTTGCAGACGACAGGACCCCGGGCACTGAAGCTTTCTTT. Supplemented by reference TRBV29-1 and TRBJ1-1, the full variable domain reads SAVISQKPSRDICQRGTSLTIQCQVDSQVTMMFWYRQQPGQSLTLIATANQGSEATYESGFVIDKFPISRPNLTFSTLTVSNMSPEDSSIYLCSVADDRTPGTEAFFGQGTRLTVV.